The 14 T cell receptor beta chains in this list originate from one sample, sequenced in a study of T cell repertoires in cytomegalovirus infection (dated by TCRdb to between 2018 and 2020). Sequenced using an Illumina HiSeq 1500. TCRdb reprocessed the public reads (quality trimming at Q25 with fastp, clone calling with MiXCR) and kept in-frame beta chains. Identical CDR3 protein sequences are pooled into one entry, listed with their most common genes and DNA. The sample includes under 250,000 distinct CDR3 sequences, with roughly 6.5% observed a single time. The ten top clones hold under 7% of the sample. What was sequenced was PBMCs. These receptor sequences come from a human donor in good health (CMV status not recorded). Some clones in this sample may be carry-over from other donors' samples.

Concerning this clonotype: A much larger clonotype is one base distant, so this may be a read error. The V and J genes are TRBV5-1 and TRBJ1-2; D might be TRBD1 (6 bases). This CDR3 region has 11 residues. Germline loops: CDR1 SGHRS, CDR2 YFSETQ. CDR3 amino acids: CASTGGDGYPF. The CDR3 region has the DNA TGCGCCAGCACCGGGGGCGATGGCTACCCCTTC.

This clonotype was counted many times. The rearrangement uses TRBV6-2 or TRBV6-3 and TRBJ2-5; TRBD2 matches at 7 bases. The V segment lost 5 bases and the J segment 1 base; nucleotides outside the gene matches: 4. This CDR3 comprises 14 residues. In germline, CDR1 is MNHEY, CDR2 SVGEGT. DNA for the CDR3: TGTGCCAGCAGTCGCGGGGGTCCCCAAGAGACCCAGTACTTC. This translates into CASSRGGPQETQYF.

This clonotype has a count of ten or more. In DNA, the CDR3 is TGTGCCAGCAGGCTTGACAGGGGCAGCACAGATACGCAGTATTTT. It specifies CASRLDRGSTDTQYF. The chain links TRBV6-1 to TRBJ2-3, with TRBD1 matching 8 bases. The V segment lost 6 bases and the J segment 0 bases; nucleotides outside the gene matches: 5. This CDR3 has 15 amino acids. Germline-derived CDR1 and CDR2 are MNHNS and SASEGT.

Ten or more counts support this clonotype. The chain couples TRBV29-1 to TRBJ2-7; 13 nucleotides match TRBD2. Germline V gives CDR1 SQVTM, CDR2 ANQGSEA. The CDR3 extends over 13 amino acids. V gave up 4 bases and J gave up 3 bases; unmatched junction bases: 0. CDR3 nucleotides: TGCAGCGTTGGACTAGCGGGGGGCTACGAGCAGTACTTC. Residues: CSVGLAGGYEQYF.

This clonotype was observed at least ten times. The chain combines TRBV6-1 with TRBJ2-6; D is perhaps TRBD1 (6 bases). Trimming cost V 5 bases and J 3 bases, with 14 bases left between them. CDR1 is MNHNS, CDR2 SASEGT, per germline. CDR3 length: 16 residues. The CDR3 coding sequence is TGTGCCAGCAGTACAGGGATGGCAAGTGGGGCCAACGTCCTGACTTTC. Residues: CASSTGMASGANVLTF.

The rearrangement joins TRBV4-3 to TRBJ2-2, with a possible D match to TRBD2 (5 bases). V dropped 3 bases and J dropped 2 bases, with 7 bases sitting between them. The CDR3 is 14 residues long. Germline V gives CDR1 LGHNA, CDR2 YSLEER. The CDR3 sequence: CASSHRDNTGELFF. The CDR3 DNA reads TGCGCCAGCAGCCACCGGGATAACACCGGGGAGCTGTTTTTT.

With respect to this clonotype: At one boundary the junction diverges from the germline segment, which might be a read error. The chain recombines TRBV7-2 with TRBJ1-4; TRBD1 matches 7 bases. Germline CDR1 is SGHTA and CDR2 is FQGNSA. The CDR3 loop spans 14 amino acids. CDR3 DNA: TGTGCCAGCACCGTAGGGGGCTCCAATGAAAAATTGTTTTTT. As protein: CASTVGGSNEKLFF. Full variable domain (rest looked up from reference TRBV7-2 and TRBJ1-4): GAGVSQSPSNKVTEKGKDVELRCDPISGHTALYWYRQSLGQGLEFLIYFQGNSAPDKSGLPSDRFSAERTGGSVSTLTIQRTQQEDSAVYLCASTVGGSNEKLFFGSGTQLSVL.

This clonotype was picked up many times. V gene TRBV7-9 combines with J gene TRBJ1-6; the D is unclear. V was trimmed by 5 bases and J by 6 bases, leaving 5 bases between them. Germline loops: CDR1 SEHNR, CDR2 FQNEAQ (reference sequence). This CDR3 is built from 12 residues. This CDR3 reads CASSRRNSPLHF. The CDR3 coding sequence is TGTGCCAGCAGCCGTCGTAATTCACCCCTCCACTTT.

This clonotype was seen at least ten times. The CDR3 loop is CASSSGQDRNQPQHF. The CDR3, as DNA: TGTGCCAGCAGTTCCGGACAGGACCGCAATCAGCCCCAGCATTTT. The chain recombines TRBV6-2 or TRBV6-3 with TRBJ1-5, with TRBD1 matching 7 bases. The length of the CDR3 is 15 residues. CDR1 MNHEY and CDR2 SVGEGT come from the germline V gene. The V and J ends lost 4 bases and 2 bases, in that order; junction bases with no gene match: 5.

This clonotype was counted a few times. The V and J genes are TRBV30 and TRBJ1-1, with D unclear. This CDR3 is built from 12 residues. Germline V CDR1 and CDR2: GTSNPN, SVGIG (reference sequence). V was shortened by 1 base and J by 8 bases, with 11 bases between the two germline ends. CDR3 residues: CAWSEIPSEAFF. As DNA, the CDR3 is TGTGCCTGGAGTGAAATACCTTCGGAAGCTTTCTTT.

This clonotype was seen at least ten times. The gene calls are TRBV7-2 and TRBJ2-7; the D is unclear. This CDR3 comprises 15 residues. The ends were cut back, 5 bases at V and 1 base at J, with 15 bases in the middle. Germline CDR1 SGHTA, CDR2 FQGNSA. Here the CDR3 reads CASSLWALGSYEQYF. The CDR3 DNA sequence: TGTGCCAGCAGCCTCTGGGCCCTAGGGTCCTACGAGCAGTACTTC.

This clonotype was counted at least ten times. The genes are TRBV6-5 and TRBJ2-7; the match to TRBD1 covers 9 bases. The trim removed 4 bases at V and 7 bases at J, leaving 14 bases unmatched. CDR1 and CDR2 (germline): MNHEY, SVGAGI. CDR3 length equals 16 residues. The DNA for the CDR3 is TGTGCCAGCAGTTCGCTCCCTGGGACAGGGTCGGGAGAGCAGTACTTC. This codes for CASSSLPGTGSGEQYF.

This clonotype was picked up many times. The chain has TRBV5-6 and TRBJ2-5, with D tentatively TRBD1 (5 bases). V was trimmed by 3 bases and J by 5 bases, leaving 8 bases between them. Germline lookup yields CDR1 SGHDT and CDR2 YYEEEE. CDR3 size: 12 residues. For the CDR3, the DNA is TGTGCCAGCAGCTACTACAGGGAGACCCAGTACTTC. Protein: CASSYYRETQYF.

As concerns this clonotype: This may be a read error, as it is one base from a much larger clone. This chain joins TRBV10-3 and TRBJ2-1, with 8 bases lining up with TRBD1. The CDR3 runs 17 residues. Germline lookup yields CDR1 ENHRY and CDR2 SYGVKD. The CDR3 loop reads CAIILDRAISAANKQFF. Written as DNA, the CDR3 is TGTGCCATCATTTTGGACAGGGCTATCTCGGCCGCCAATAAGCAGTTCTTC.